These 15 T cell receptor beta chains were all obtained from the same sample, sequenced in a study of post-analysis software for immune sequencing data. Unique molecular identifiers tagged the TCR beta cDNA libraries. TCRdb reanalysed the PCR reads using MiXCR and keeps one entry per CDR3 protein. The sample consists of 700,000 to 900,000 distinct CDR3 sequences, under 60% of them appearing once. Study observations and caveats: Compared with controls, patients had more of roughly 5 TRBV segments, including TRBV5-6, TRBV5-1 and TRBV20-1.

No antigen is known for these receptors. Sequenced input: blood. The receptor set was obtained from a girl aged 10-17 years with multiple sclerosis.

This clonotype was detected a few times. This chain uses TRBV7-9 with TRBJ2-5, with a tentative D call TRBD2 (6 bases). Trimming shortened V by 3 bases and J by 4 bases, and 6 bases separated the two germline ends. From germline, CDR1 is SEHNR and CDR2 FQNEAQ (reference sequence). This CDR3 is 12 amino acids long. DNA for the CDR3: TGTGCCAGCAGCTTCGGGAGAGAGACCCAGTACTTC. Protein: CASSFGRETQYF.

The V call is TRBV5-5, the J call TRBJ2-1; no clear D. This CDR3 is built from 16 residues. CDR1 is SGHKS, CDR2 YYEKEE, per germline (reference sequence). V lost 2 bases, J lost 6 bases, and 18 bases lay in between. The CDR3 DNA reads as TGTGCCAGCAGCTTAAGCGCCAGGTATACATTCAATGAGCAGTTCTTC. Its translation: CASSLSARYTFNEQFF.

The chain recombines TRBV6-5 with TRBJ1-2; D remains unclear. This CDR3 is built from 15 residues. Germline values: CDR1 MNHEY, CDR2 SVGAGI. V dropped 6 bases and J dropped 4 bases, with 18 bases sitting between them. The DNA for the CDR3 is TGTGCCAGCAGGCGGCAATCCGACGCCTTCTATGGCTACACCTTC. Protein: CASRRQSDAFYGYTF.

This chain links TRBV4-2 with TRBJ2-1; no clear D. The CDR3 loop spans 15 amino acids. Trimming removed 0 bases at V and 6 bases at J, with 12 bases between. Germline CDR1 is LGHNA and CDR2 is YNFKEQ. The CDR3 region is CASSQDPLDPNEQFF. For the CDR3, the DNA is TGTGCCAGCAGCCAAGATCCACTTGATCCCAATGAGCAGTTCTTC.

The chain uses TRBV20-1 and TRBJ2-1; tentatively, D is TRBD2 (6 bases). The CDR3 has 14 amino acids. With 6 bases removed from V and 0 bases from J, the gap between germline ends came to 12 bases. The germline gives CDR1 DFQATT, CDR2 SNEGSKA (reference sequence). The CDR3, as DNA: TGCAGTGCCCTACGGGGGAGCTCCTACAATGAGCAGTTCTTC. Residues: CSALRGSSYNEQFF.

Turning to this clonotype: This sequence may be a read error, since a much larger clone differs from it by one base. V is TRBV27 and J is TRBJ2-7; D gene ambiguous. CDR1 and CDR2 from the germline V gene are MNHEY and SMNVEV (reference sequence). The CDR3 totals 15 residues. V dropped 6 bases and J dropped 7 bases, with 22 bases sitting between them. The CDR3 nucleotides are TGTGCCAGCAGCCCGGACGGAAGCTTAGCCAATGAGCAGTACTTC. Its protein is CASSPDGSLANEQYF.

The V call is TRBV5-5, the J call TRBJ2-1, with 7 nucleotides matching TRBD1. The CDR3 covers 16 residues. Germline CDR1 and CDR2: SGHKS and YYEKEE (reference sequence). After removal of 2 bases from V and 5 bases from J, the junction contained 10 bases not matched to a gene. The CDR3 is CASSLFDRVKDNEQFF. CDR3 DNA: TGTGCCAGCAGCTTATTCGACAGGGTGAAGGACAATGAGCAGTTCTTC.

This clonotype was observed a single time. This chain connects TRBV7-9 to TRBJ2-3, with D possibly matching TRBD1 (8 bases). Germline CDR1 is SEHNR and CDR2 is FQNEAQ (reference sequence). The V and J ends lost 5 bases and 2 bases respectively, with 17 bases between them. This CDR3 region has 16 residues. For the CDR3, the DNA is TGTGCCAGCAGCCCGGGGGGACAGGTTTTCACAGATACGCAGTATTTT. Translation gives CASSPGGQVFTDTQYF.

The J gene is TRBJ1-1, the V gene TRBV7-2; D possibly corresponds to TRBD1 (5 bases). The V gene lost 2 bases and the J gene lost 5 bases, with 15 bases spanning the gap. The CDR3 is made up of 15 amino acids. Germline V gene lookup returns CDR1 SGHTA and CDR2 FQGNSA. The CDR3 spells CASSLSGPFGTEAFF. The CDR3 DNA reads as TGTGCCAGCAGCTTATCGGGGCCCTTTGGGACTGAAGCTTTCTTT.

The sample holds a few counts of this clonotype. This chain uses TRBV13 with TRBJ2-1; TRBD2 aligns across 9 bases. Germline V gene sequence: CDR1 PRHDT, CDR2 FYEKMQ (reference sequence). The CDR3 runs 16 residues. Unmatched junction bases numbered 11, after V lost 3 bases and J lost 8 bases. The CDR3 spells CASSLGMVAGAHEQFF. CDR3 bases: TGTGCCAGCAGCTTGGGGATGGTAGCGGGAGCCCATGAGCAGTTCTTC.

The V gene is TRBV9, the J gene TRBJ1-2; D is uncertain. Trimming cost V 0 bases and J 2 bases, with 8 bases left between them. The CDR3 is made up of 14 amino acids. Per germline, CDR1 SGDLS and CDR2 YYNGEE. The CDR3 sequence: CASSVAGINYGYTF. In nucleotides, the CDR3 is TGTGCCAGCAGCGTAGCTGGCATCAACTATGGCTACACCTTC.

As regards this clonotype: This may stem from a read error, because a much larger clone lies one nucleotide away. The rearrangement links TRBV3-1 to TRBJ1-1; weak D call: TRBD1 (6 bases). The CDR3 has 13 amino acids. Germline V CDR1 and CDR2: LGHDT, YNNKEL (reference sequence). This chain's CDR3 is CVSSPRQVTEAFF. In DNA form, the CDR3 reads TGTGTCAGCAGCCCCCGACAGGTTACCGAAGCTTTCTTT.

This chain connects TRBV5-1 to TRBJ2-1, with D possibly being TRBD2 (5 bases). V lost 4 bases and J 4 bases, leaving 18 bases between the germline ends. Germline assignment: CDR1 SGHRS and CDR2 YFSETQ. The CDR3 loop spans 16 amino acids. The CDR3 DNA reads as TGCGCCAGCAGCACTACCCACGGAGGACCTTACAATGAGCAGTTCTTC. It is translated as CASSTTHGGPYNEQFF.

The chain couples TRBV27 to TRBJ2-3; TRBD2 might be the D (6 bases). Trimming pared 3 bases from V and 0 bases from J, leaving 13 bases between. Germline V CDR1 and CDR2: MNHEY, SMNVEV (reference sequence). This CDR3 region has 16 residues. Written as DNA, the CDR3 is TGTGCCAGCAGTTTGCGGGACTTGAGAAGCACAGATACGCAGTATTTT. This codes for CASSLRDLRSTDTQYF.

The chain links TRBV28 to TRBJ2-3, with D hard to call. V was pared by 5 bases and J by 4 bases, with 19 bases between. Germline V gene data show CDR1 as MDHEN and CDR2 as SYDVKM. The CDR3 covers 16 residues. The CDR3 loop reads CASSVPGFRRPDTQYF. DNA of the CDR3: TGTGCCAGCAGTGTACCGGGCTTCAGGAGACCAGATACGCAGTATTTT.